This TCR beta chain is from a study of T cells in Graves' hyperthyroidism and ophthalmopathy. Study in general: Peripheral blood was obtained at initial diagnosis, preceding any treatment. Study-wide results and caveats: Also found in blood were most expanded thyroid clonotypes above 0.001.

Remarks on this clonotype: Its antigen remains unidentified.

The CDR3 consists of 13 residues. V lost 5 bases, J lost 0 bases, and 6 bases lay in between. Germline CDR1 SGHRS, CDR2 YFSETQ. Patients aged 18 to 65 had newly diagnosed hyperthyroidism lasting under 2 months. Authors of the study amplified TCR beta CDR3 regions from RNA transcripts. The study used the HTBI primer set for a first-round RT-PCR of the TCR CDR3. TCRdb reprocessed the multiplex PCR reads via MiXCR and lists one record per CDR3 protein. The data show 690,000 or so distinct CDR3 sequences, over 15% seen once. This chain joins TRBV5-1 and TRBJ1-3; D remains ambiguous. Sequencing input: blood. This TCR derives from a woman between 50 and 59 years old with Graves' hyperthyroidism that later progressed to Graves' ophthalmopathy. The CDR3 protein is CASRTSSGNTIYF. CDR3 DNA: TGCGCCAGCAGAACCTCCTCTGGAAACACCATATATTTT.